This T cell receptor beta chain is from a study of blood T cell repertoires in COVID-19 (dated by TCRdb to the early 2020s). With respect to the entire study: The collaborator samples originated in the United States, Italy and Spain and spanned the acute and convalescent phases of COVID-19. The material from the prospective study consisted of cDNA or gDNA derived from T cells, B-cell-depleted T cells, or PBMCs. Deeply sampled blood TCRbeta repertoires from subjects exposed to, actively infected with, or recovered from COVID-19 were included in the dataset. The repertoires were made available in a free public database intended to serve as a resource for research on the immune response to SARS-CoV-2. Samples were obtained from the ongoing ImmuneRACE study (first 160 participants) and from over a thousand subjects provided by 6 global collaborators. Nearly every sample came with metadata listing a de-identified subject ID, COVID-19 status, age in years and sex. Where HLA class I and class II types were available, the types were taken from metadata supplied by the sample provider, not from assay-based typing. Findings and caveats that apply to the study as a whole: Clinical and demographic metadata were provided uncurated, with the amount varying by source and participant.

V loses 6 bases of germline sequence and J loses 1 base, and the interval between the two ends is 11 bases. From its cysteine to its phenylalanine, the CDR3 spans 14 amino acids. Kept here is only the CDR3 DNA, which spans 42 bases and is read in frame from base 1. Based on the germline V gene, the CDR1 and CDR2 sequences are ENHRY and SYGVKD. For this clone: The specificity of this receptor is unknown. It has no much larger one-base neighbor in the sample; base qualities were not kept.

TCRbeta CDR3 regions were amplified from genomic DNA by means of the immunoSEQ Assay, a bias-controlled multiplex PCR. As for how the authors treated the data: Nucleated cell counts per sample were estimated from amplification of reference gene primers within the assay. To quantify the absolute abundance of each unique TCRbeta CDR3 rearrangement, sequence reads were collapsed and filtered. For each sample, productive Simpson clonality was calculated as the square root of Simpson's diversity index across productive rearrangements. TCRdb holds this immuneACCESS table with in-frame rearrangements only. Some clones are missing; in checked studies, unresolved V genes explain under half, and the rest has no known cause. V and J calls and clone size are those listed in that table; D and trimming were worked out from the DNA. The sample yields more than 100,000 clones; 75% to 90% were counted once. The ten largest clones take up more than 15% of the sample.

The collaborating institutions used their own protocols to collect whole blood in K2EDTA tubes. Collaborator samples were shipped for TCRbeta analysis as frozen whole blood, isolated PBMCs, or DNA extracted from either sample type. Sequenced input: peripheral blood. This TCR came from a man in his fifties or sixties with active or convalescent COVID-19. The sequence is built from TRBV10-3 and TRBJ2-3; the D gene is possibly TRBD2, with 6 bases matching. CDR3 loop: CAIRADYGTDTQYF. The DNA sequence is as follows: TGTGCCATCAGGGCGGACTATGGCACAGATACGCAGTATTTT.